There are a few counts of the clone carrying this T cell receptor beta chain. No antigen is known for it. The data were taken from a study of vaccination and CD4 T cells after COVID-19. Study observations and caveats: Reactive clone data from convalescent patients indicated a median of approximately 90% appearing only post-vaccination.

From the PCR reads, TCRdb called clonotypes with MiXCR, one entry per CDR3 protein. The repertoire includes some 21,000 distinct CDR3 sequences, under 60% of them detected once, and 1.1% sits in the top ten. This CDR3 region has 14 residues. V shed 6 bases and J 6 bases; nucleotides not matched to a gene: 8. Per germline, CDR1 MNHEY and CDR2 SMNVEV (reference sequence). Source: CD4+ T cells from blood, taken before SARS-CoV-2 vaccination. The source is a human donor who had recovered from COVID-19. The rearrangement joins TRBV27 to TRBJ1-2; 9 positions match TRBD1. Written as DNA, the CDR3 is TGTGCCAGCAGGACGGGACAGGGTGGTGATGGCTACACCTTC. This sequence encodes CASRTGQGGDGYTF.